The entry that follows covers one T cell receptor beta chain sequence. Its antigen is as yet unknown. The data originate from a study of blood T cells in healthy people across ages. Study at large: Template switching picked up about one barcoded beta molecule for each two T cells.

Then a second PCR, running roughly 6 to 12 cycles, was carried out with a sample-barcoded 5' primer and a J-beta primer mix. A single record per CDR3 protein comes from TCRdb applying MiXCR to the 5' RACE reads. Of about 680,000 distinct CDR3 sequences listed, 45% to 50% were seen once; the top ten hold 25% to 35%. Germline CDR1 is MNHEY and CDR2 is SMNVEV (reference sequence). The CDR3 has 14 amino acids. The V and J ends lost 1 base and 5 bases respectively, with 12 bases between them. Study-level points and caveats: A roughly linear age-dependent decrease characterized TCR beta diversity per million T cells. There were more naive CD4+ cells and higher diversity in long-lived donors than in aged donors.

The source material was blood. V is TRBV27 and J is TRBJ2-7, with D possibly being TRBD1 (6 bases). The sequence came from a woman aged 60-75 years in good health. For the CDR3, the DNA is TGTGCCAGCAGTTTATTAGATGGGGGCCACGAGCAGTACTTC. It encodes CASSLLDGGHEQYF.